The subject of this entry is one TCR beta chain. Its antigen is unknown. Repertoires were generated with immunoSEQ multiplex PCR, while TCRdb's copy carries only in-frame clones and drops some. The data hold approximately 80,000 clones, with 90% to 95% observed a single time. Germline assignment: CDR1 MNHEY and CDR2 SVGAGI. V lost 2 bases, J lost 4 bases, and 11 bases lay in between. The CDR3 covers 14 residues. The entry originates in a study of a mutant IDH1 vaccine in newly diagnosed glioma. Study background: The treated group averaged roughly 40 years old and was about 60% male, approximately 38% female.

Stated time point: week 5, during vaccination. A 20-mer mutant IDH1 peptide at 300 ug was injected subcutaneously with topical imiquimod. The sequences come from PBMCs, collected from a glioma patient whose treatment included an IDH1 peptide vaccine. This receptor was identified in a woman between 50 and 59 years old with glioma. The J gene is TRBJ1-1, the V gene TRBV6-5, with D unresolved. In DNA form, the CDR3 reads TGTGCCAGCAGTTACGACCGCAGCGGCACTGAAGCTTTCTTT. Encoded protein: CASSYDRSGTEAFF.